Below are 27 T cell receptor beta chains sequenced from a single sample in a study of Ad26.COV2.S vaccination and SARS-CoV-2 variants. Treatment specified: roughly 18 received Ad26.COV2.S at low or high dose, single or two shots; 5 received placebo; per-sample allocation not given. Specimens were obtained on day 63 following the first vaccine or placebo injection. Measured with immunoSEQ multiplex PCR; TCRdb has only the in-frame clones, and not every one. This table holds 300,000 to 400,000 clones, under 90% found once. Source: peripheral blood, taken in a trial of Ad26.COV2.S vaccine versus placebo. The receptors shown here come from a person between 18 and 65 years old who received the Ad26.COV2.S COVID-19 vaccine or a placebo.

The count of this clone is one. The rearrangement joins TRBV15 to TRBJ1-5, with 8 bases fitting TRBD1. Germline CDR1 LNHNV, CDR2 YYDKDF (reference sequence). V lost 5 bases and J lost 1; bases outside the gene matches: 10. This CDR3 has 17 residues. CDR3 loop: CATSSDRGGWSNQPQHF. In DNA, the CDR3 is TGTGCCACCAGCTCAGACAGGGGAGGATGGAGCAATCAGCCCCAGCATTTT.

The CDR3 reads CASSEVAGTAGNTIYF. For the CDR3, the DNA is TGTGCCAGCAGTGAAGTGGCAGGGACGGCTGGAAACACCATATATTTT. The chain has TRBV2 and TRBJ1-3; D possibly corresponds to TRBD1 (5 bases). V was clipped by 1 base and J by 2 bases, with 12 bases between them. Germline V gives CDR1 SNHLY, CDR2 FYNNEI. The CDR3 is 16 amino acids.

The CDR3: CASSKSGTSGRGGTGELFF. Written as DNA, the CDR3 is TGTGCCAGCAGCAAATCCGGGACTAGCGGGAGAGGGGGCACCGGGGAGCTGTTTTTT. The rearrangement links TRBV7-6 to TRBJ2-2, with 14 bases aligning to TRBD2. This CDR3 has 19 residues. V was pared by 5 bases and J by 4 bases, with 12 bases of the junction left unmatched. CDR1 and CDR2 (germline): SGHVS, FNYEAQ.

V is TRBV10-3 and J is TRBJ1-5, with 7 bases identical to TRBD1. Germline values: CDR1 ENHRY, CDR2 SYGVKD. Trimming at V came to 1 base and at J to 6 bases, leaving 3 bases not matched to a gene. There are 14 residues in the CDR3. The CDR3 nucleotides read TGTGCCATCAGTGAGTTGACAGGGAGTCAGCCCCAGCATTTT. Protein product: CAISELTGSQPQHF.

The chain combines TRBV5-4 with TRBJ1-2, with TRBD1 matching 9 bases. Germline V gene sequence: CDR1 SGHNT, CDR2 YYREEE (reference sequence). The CDR3 covers 15 residues. Trimming cost V 2 bases and J 8 bases; bases outside gene matches: 10. CDR3 protein: CASSFGWLQGAGYTF. CDR3 DNA: TGTGCCAGCAGCTTCGGATGGTTACAGGGGGCCGGCTACACCTTC.

The chain combines TRBV30 with TRBJ1-2, with 7 bases lining up with TRBD1. The CDR3 is 12 residues long. The germline V gene has CDR1 GTSNPN and CDR2 SVGIG (reference sequence). The V and J ends lost 8 bases and 6 bases, in that order; junction bases with no gene match: 9. The CDR3 loop reads CARTLTGHGYTF. DNA for the CDR3: TGTGCCCGGACCCTGACAGGGCATGGCTACACCTTC. Full variable domain (rest looked up from reference TRBV30 and TRBJ1-2): SQTIHQWPATLVQPVGSPLSLECTVEGTSNPNLYWYRQAAGRGLQLLFYSVGIGQISSEVPQNLSASRPQDRQFILSSKKLLLSDSGFYLCARTLTGHGYTFGSGTRLTVV.

The chain combines TRBV10-2 with TRBJ2-7; 12 positions match TRBD1. CDR3 length: 15 residues. V was clipped by 3 bases and J by 7 bases; unmatched bases: 7. CDR1 is WSHSY and CDR2 is SAAADI in the germline V gene. The CDR3 DNA follows: TGCGCCAGCAGTGATACCGGGACAGGGGGCGAGGAGCAGTACTTC. Its translation is CASSDTGTGGEEQYF.

The rearrangement joins TRBV7-2 to TRBJ1-1, with D perhaps TRBD1 (5 bases). V was cut by 2 bases and J by 1 base, with 11 bases left in between. This CDR3 has 15 residues. Germline values: CDR1 SGHTA, CDR2 FQGNSA. CDR3 amino acids: CASSLPGVRNTEAFF. CDR3 DNA sequence: TGTGCCAGCAGCTTACCGGGGGTAAGGAACACTGAAGCTTTCTTT.

The V gene is TRBV3-1 (or the pseudogene TRBV3-2), the J gene TRBJ1-4; 8 nucleotides line up with TRBD1. V shed 4 bases, J shed 8 bases, and the junction held 9 bases outside the gene matches. CDR3 length: 15 amino acids. The germline CDR1 and CDR2 sequences are LGHDT and YNNKEL (reference sequence). In DNA, the CDR3 is TGTGCCAGCAGCCCGCCTGGACAGGGCGCCGAAAAACTGTTTTTT. Translated, it gives CASSPPGQGAEKLFF.

The CDR3 spells CASSRASGTDGYTF. The CDR3, as DNA: TGTGCCAGCAGCAGGGCCTCAGGAACAGATGGCTACACCTTC. J is TRBJ1-2 and V is TRBV7-9, with unresolved D. Deletions cut 5 bases from V and 6 bases from J, with 16 bases between. The CDR3 is made up of 14 amino acids. The V gene's germline CDR1 is SEHNR and CDR2 FQNEAQ (reference sequence).

The CDR3 nucleotides read TGTGCCACCAGCGGTGGGACTAGCGGGACGGACTACAATGAGCAGTTCTTC. It encodes CATSGGTSGTDYNEQFF. The genes are TRBV15 and TRBJ2-1; 13 nucleotides align to TRBD2. Trimming cost V 5 bases and J 3 bases; bases outside gene matches: 7. CDR1 and CDR2 from the germline V gene are LNHNV and YYDKDF (reference sequence). This CDR3 is built from 17 residues.

The chain links TRBV2 to TRBJ2-1; 7 nucleotides match TRBD1. The ends lost 8 bases at V and 3 bases at J; junction bases unmatched: 7. In germline, CDR1 is SNHLY, CDR2 FYNNEI. The CDR3 extends over 14 amino acids. The CDR3 DNA is TGTGCCAGCGGGCGCCAGGGGGTCTACAATGAGCAGTTCTTC. It codes for CASGRQGVYNEQFF.

The CDR3: CASSLDRSGETQYF. The CDR3, as DNA: TGCGCCAGCAGCTTAGACAGATCTGGAGAGACCCAGTACTTC. This chain uses TRBV5-1 with TRBJ2-5; maybe TRBD1 (5 bases). Germline CDR1 and CDR2: SGHRS and YFSETQ. The CDR3 length is 14 residues. V was trimmed by 2 bases and J by 4 bases, leaving 12 bases between them.

In this sample, this clone turned up a few times. The chain uses TRBV15 and TRBJ2-3; 7 nucleotides line up with TRBD2. J was trimmed by 3 bases and V by 6 bases; bases with no gene match: 6. CDR3 size: 14 residues. CDR1 is LNHNV and CDR2 is YYDKDF in the germline V gene (reference sequence). CDR3 bases: TGTGCCACCAGTCAGCGGGGTGGGACAGATACGCAGTATTTT. Protein product: CATSQRGGTDTQYF.

The chain has TRBV4-1 and TRBJ2-7; TRBD2 is a possible D gene (6 bases). Germline lookup yields CDR1 MGHRA and CDR2 YSYEKL. This CDR3 is built from 14 residues. V gave up 1 base and J gave up 9 bases, with 16 bases separating them. The CDR3 nucleotides are TGCGCCAGCAGCCAAGTTATGGGGGGTATCGGGCAGTACTTC. The encoded protein is CASSQVMGGIGQYF.

The CDR3 loop is CASSLETSWEGDGPEAFF. In DNA, the CDR3 is TGTGCCAGCAGCTTGGAAACTTCATGGGAAGGGGACGGACCTGAAGCTTTCTTT. The chain combines TRBV5-6 with TRBJ1-1; tentative D call: TRBD1 (5 bases). This CDR3 is 18 amino acids long. CDR1 is SGHDT, CDR2 YYEEEE, per germline. V was shortened by 0 bases and J by 6 bases, with 24 bases between the two germline ends.

This rearrangement joins TRBV19 to TRBJ1-3; a weak D match, TRBD1 (5 bases). In germline, CDR1 is LNHDA, CDR2 SQIVND (reference sequence). Trimming shortened V by 6 bases and J by 2 bases, and 5 bases separated the two germline ends. This CDR3 region has 12 residues. CDR3 nucleotides: TGTGCCAGTAGGACAGCTGGAAACACCATATATTTT. This gives the protein CASRTAGNTIYF.

This clone has just one count. The chain couples TRBV7-9 to TRBJ1-2; tentatively, D is TRBD1 (5 bases). V lost 4 bases and J 6 bases, leaving 18 bases between the germline ends. The germline CDR1 and CDR2 sequences are SEHNR and FQNEAQ (reference sequence). This CDR3 has 15 residues. The DNA of the CDR3 is TGTGCCAGCAGCTCTTCCGGGACGCCGCTAGATGGCTACACCTTC. Translating it yields CASSSSGTPLDGYTF.

This clone came up once. The chain combines TRBV7-3 with TRBJ1-1; 8 nucleotides match TRBD1. The CDR3 contains 15 residues. Germline CDR1 is SGHTA and CDR2 is FQGTGA. The V and J ends lost 3 bases and 1 base, in that order; junction bases with no gene match: 4. In DNA form, the CDR3 reads TGTGCCAGCAGCTTGTTAGGACAGGGGAACACTGAAGCTTTCTTT. This sequence encodes CASSLLGQGNTEAFF.

The chain recombines TRBV6-5 with TRBJ2-4; 9 nucleotides line up with TRBD2. This CDR3 spans 14 amino acids. The trim removed 9 bases at V and 9 bases at J, leaving 12 bases unmatched. CDR1 and CDR2 (germline): MNHEY, SVGAGI. The DNA for the CDR3 is TGTGCCAGTAGCGGGAGTGGGACAAGCGGCATTCAGTACTTC. Translating it yields CASSGSGTSGIQYF.

The V gene is TRBV6-5, the J gene TRBJ2-3; D is uncertain. Trimming pared 4 bases from V and 6 bases from J, leaving 11 bases between. The CDR3 loop spans 13 amino acids. Germline V gene lookup returns CDR1 MNHEY and CDR2 SVGAGI. CDR3 bases: TGTGCCAGCAGTTTCGTGGGGATTGATACGCAGTATTTT. Its translation: CASSFVGIDTQYF.

The chain joins TRBV11-2 to TRBJ2-3; no clear D gene. Germline values: CDR1 SGHAT, CDR2 FQNNGV. CDR3 length equals 15 residues. V was clipped by 2 bases and J by 0 bases, with 9 bases between them. Here the CDR3 reads CASSLFRPSTDTQYF. Here the CDR3 DNA reads TGTGCCAGCAGCTTATTCCGACCTAGCACAGATACGCAGTATTTT. The full variable domain, its missing parts supplied by reference TRBV11-2 and TRBJ2-3, is EAGVAQSPRYKIIEKRQSVAFWCNPISGHATLYWYQQILGQGPKLLIQFQNNGVVDDSQLPKDRFSAERLKGVDSTLKIQPAKLEDSAVYLCASSLFRPSTDTQYFGPGTRLTVL.

This clone was recorded once. The CDR3 here is CASSLRLTGSTGELFF. Here the CDR3 DNA reads TGTGCCAGCAGCCTCAGATTGACAGGGAGCACCGGGGAGCTGTTTTTT. V gene TRBV13 combines with J gene TRBJ2-2; 7 bases fit TRBD1. Germline assignment: CDR1 PRHDT and CDR2 FYEKMQ (reference sequence). Trimming at V came to 5 bases and at J to 4 bases, leaving 10 bases not matched to a gene. The CDR3 contains 16 residues. Complete variable domain (other parts from reference TRBV13 and TRBJ2-2): AAGVIQSPRHLIKEKRETATLKCYPIPRHDTVYWYQQGPGQDPQFLISFYEKMQSDKGSIPDRFSAQQFSDYHSELNMSSLELGDSALYFCASSLRLTGSTGELFFGEGSRLTVL.

The chain carries TRBV30 and TRBJ1-6, with D perhaps TRBD1 (6 bases). Trimming removed 7 bases at V and 9 bases at J, with 13 bases between. This CDR3 region has 12 residues. Germline lookup yields CDR1 GTSNPN and CDR2 SVGIG (reference sequence). The CDR3 DNA reads as TGTGCCTCGCAGGGGATTAGTTCACCCCTCCACTTT. This gives the protein CASQGISSPLHF.

V gene TRBV11-2 combines with J gene TRBJ1-1; perhaps TRBD1 as D (6 bases). Deletions cut 3 bases from V and 0 bases from J, with 20 bases between. This CDR3 is 18 amino acids long. Germline V gene sequence: CDR1 SGHAT, CDR2 FQNNGV. The DNA for the CDR3 is TGTGCCAGCAGCTTCGAACAGGGCAGGAGATTCATGAACACTGAAGCTTTCTTT. This translates into CASSFEQGRRFMNTEAFF.

This chain links TRBV6-5 with TRBJ2-7; D is perhaps TRBD2 (6 bases). Germline CDR1 reads MNHEY; CDR2 reads SVGAGI. Trimming removed 7 bases at V and 6 bases at J, with 13 bases between. The CDR3 runs 12 residues. In DNA form, the CDR3 reads TGTGCCAGCATCCAGGAGGGTGGCGAGCAGTACTTC. Encoded protein: CASIQEGGEQYF.

This chain uses TRBV4-2 with TRBJ2-7, with a possible D match to TRBD2 (6 bases). V gave up 0 bases and J gave up 2 bases, with 11 bases separating them. The germline CDR1 and CDR2 sequences are LGHNA and YNFKEQ. CDR3 length: 15 amino acids. The CDR3 sequence: CASSQDGTAPYEQYV. CDR3 coding DNA: TGTGCCAGCAGCCAAGACGGGACTGCCCCCTACGAGCAGTACGTC.